This TCR beta chain was recorded in a study of response to subunit inactivated influenza vaccine. TCRdb independently ran MiXCR on the RT-PCR reads; one entry per CDR3 protein. The sample includes approximately 680,000 distinct CDR3 sequences, 15% to 17% seen only once; the top ten take 9.5% to 13%. This clonotype was observed a few times. The V and J ends lost 2 bases and 4 bases, in that order; junction bases with no gene match: 7. The CDR3 loop spans 16 amino acids. Germline assignment: CDR1 LGHDT and CDR2 YNNKEL (reference sequence). The sample consisted of PBMCs from blood, taken about 11 days after vaccination. V and J are TRBV3-1 and TRBJ1-3, with 8 bases that match TRBD1. The sequence came from a man between 50 and 59 years old who received an inactivated influenza vaccine. The DNA of the CDR3 is TGTGCCAGCAGCCAAAACGGACAGGGAACCGGAAACACCATATATTTT. It is translated as CASSQNGQGTGNTIYF.